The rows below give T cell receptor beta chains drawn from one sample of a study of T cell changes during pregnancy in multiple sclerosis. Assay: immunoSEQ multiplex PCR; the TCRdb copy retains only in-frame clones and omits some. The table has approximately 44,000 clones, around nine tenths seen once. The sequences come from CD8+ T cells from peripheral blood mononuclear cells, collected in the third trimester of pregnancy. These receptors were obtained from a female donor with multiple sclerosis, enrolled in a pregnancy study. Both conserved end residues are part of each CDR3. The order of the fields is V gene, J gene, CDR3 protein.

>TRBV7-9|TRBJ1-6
CASGSDSYNSPLHF
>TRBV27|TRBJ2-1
CASSVDRINEQFF
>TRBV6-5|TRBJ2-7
CASSYYPSGSYEQYF
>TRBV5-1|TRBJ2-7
CASSVGSGAYEQYF
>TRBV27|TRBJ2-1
CASSFNRGGEQFF
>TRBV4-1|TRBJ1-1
CASSQDQEYTEAFF
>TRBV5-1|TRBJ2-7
CASSFRTERGYEQYF
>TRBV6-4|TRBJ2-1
CASSDSASDSYNEQFF
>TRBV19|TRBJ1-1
CASSIDIEANTEAFF
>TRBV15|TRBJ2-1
CATSREVGRLYNEQFF
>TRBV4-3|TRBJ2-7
CASSQDLQNVYEQYF
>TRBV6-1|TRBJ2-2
CASSGDQDTGELFF
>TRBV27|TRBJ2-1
CASSLSLAGGSEQFF
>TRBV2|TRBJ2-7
CASSGDGEQYF
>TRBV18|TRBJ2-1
CASSPDRGRDNEQFF
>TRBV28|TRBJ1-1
CASSLPLGQDEAFF
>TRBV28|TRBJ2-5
CASSLEAAFVSQYF
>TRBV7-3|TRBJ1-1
CASSLVGGGSTEAFF
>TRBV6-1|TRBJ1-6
CASRQGLDNSPLHF
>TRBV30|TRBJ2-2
CAWSTLAGFANTGELFF
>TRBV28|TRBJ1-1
CASIRGYTEAFF
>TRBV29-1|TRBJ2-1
CSVDWGGDWEQFF
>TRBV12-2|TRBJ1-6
CASRLGRTFSPLHF
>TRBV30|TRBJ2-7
CAWSKRSSYEQYF
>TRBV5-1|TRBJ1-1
CASSSRQGANTEAFF
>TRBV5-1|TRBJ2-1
CASSLAGVNEQFF
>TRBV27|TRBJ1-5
CASSWTGSNQPQHF
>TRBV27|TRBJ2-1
CASSLWSGTSGNFINEQFF
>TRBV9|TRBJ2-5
CASSPSDSYSTETQYF
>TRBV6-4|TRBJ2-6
CASSGGTGSGANVLTF